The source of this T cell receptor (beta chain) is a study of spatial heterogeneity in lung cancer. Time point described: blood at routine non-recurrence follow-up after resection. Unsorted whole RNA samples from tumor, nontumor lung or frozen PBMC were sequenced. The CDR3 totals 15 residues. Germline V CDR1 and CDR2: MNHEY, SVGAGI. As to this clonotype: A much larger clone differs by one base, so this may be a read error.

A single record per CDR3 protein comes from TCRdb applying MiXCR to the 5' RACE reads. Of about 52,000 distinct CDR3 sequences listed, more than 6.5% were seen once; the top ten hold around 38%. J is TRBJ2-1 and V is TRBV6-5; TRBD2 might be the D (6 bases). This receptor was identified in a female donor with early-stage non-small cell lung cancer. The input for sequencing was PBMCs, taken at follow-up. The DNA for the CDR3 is TGTGCCAGCAGTTTCGGAGGGGCTTCCTACAATGAGCAGCTCTTC. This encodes CASSFGGASYNEQLF.